This T cell receptor (beta chain) was profiled in a study of T cell responses to AZD1222 COVID-19 vaccine. Trimming cost V 5 bases and J 8 bases; bases outside gene matches: 16. Per the germline V gene, CDR1 is SGHVS and CDR2 is FNYEAQ. The CDR3 length is 18 residues. This table comes from immunoSEQ multiplex PCR, and its TCRdb copy is limited to in-frame clones, with some not included. The sample holds roughly 110,000 clones; 87% are singletons and the top ten take around 4.9%. On this clone itself: Its antigen is unknown.

Overall study results and limits: Among AZD1222 vaccinees, only 5 or 6 were seropositive at baseline. Donors were largely white British and mainly female; clonal diversity was possibly underestimated. Distributed over spike, vaccine-associated CD4 TCRs predominated at 160-218 and 743-854. All repertoire sampling was performed exclusively after the peak T cell response.

The chain is built from TRBV7-6 and TRBJ2-2; TRBD2 aligns across 11 bases. The clonotype originates from an adult who received the AZD1222 COVID-19 vaccine. Sequenced here: peripheral blood, sampled 28 days after the second AZD1222 dose. CDR3 bases: TGTGCCAGCAGCCCAAGGATGCTAGCGGGGGGCGCGCCTGGGGAGCTGTTTTTT. Protein sequence: CASSPRMLAGGAPGELFF.